The clone carrying this T cell receptor (beta chain) was seen just once. The antigen is unknown. Different DNA sequences within this sample yield the same CDR3. This specimen belongs to a study of shared clonotypes between healthy human individuals. Libraries were prepared by immunoSEQ multiplex PCR; TCRdb keeps only in-frame clonotypes and omits some of them. This sample has millions of clones, with 85% to 95% found just once. Study-level points and caveats: For naive CD4 cells, roughly 5% of clonotypes were shared across a handful of donors.

Sequencing was performed on naive CD4+ T cells from PBMCs. Subset: CD45RA+ positively selected. The clonotype was recovered from a man between 18 and 35 years old in good health. Some clones in this sample may be carry-over from other donors' samples.

This CDR3 reads CASSSGTSGTDTQYF. CDR3 bases: TGTGCCAGCAGCTCTGGGACTAGCGGCACAGATACGCAGTATTTT. The J gene is TRBJ2-3, the V gene TRBV11-3; 10 bases fit TRBD2. CDR3 length equals 15 residues. V was clipped by 4 bases and J by 1 base; unmatched bases: 2. Germline loops: CDR1 SGHNT, CDR2 YENEEA.